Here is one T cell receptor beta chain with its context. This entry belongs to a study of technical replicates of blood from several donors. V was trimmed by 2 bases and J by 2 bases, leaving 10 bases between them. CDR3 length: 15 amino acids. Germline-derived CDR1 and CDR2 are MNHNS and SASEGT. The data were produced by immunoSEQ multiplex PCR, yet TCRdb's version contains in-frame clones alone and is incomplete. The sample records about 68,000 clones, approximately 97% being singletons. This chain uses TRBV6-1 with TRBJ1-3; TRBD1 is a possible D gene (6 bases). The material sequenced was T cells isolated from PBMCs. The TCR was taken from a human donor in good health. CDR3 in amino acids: CASSEMAGAGNTIYF. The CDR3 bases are TGTGCCAGCAGTGAAATGGCAGGGGCTGGAAACACCATATATTTT.